This TCR beta chain was profiled in a study of blood T cell repertoires in COVID-19. The data were produced by immunoSEQ multiplex PCR, yet TCRdb's version contains in-frame clones alone and is incomplete. Among some 110,000 clones listed, approximately 74% were seen once. CDR3 size: 15 residues. Per germline, CDR1 KGHSH and CDR2 LQKENI. V was cut by 6 bases and J by 1 base, with 12 bases left in between. This TCR derives from a man older than 75 with COVID-19, enrolled during active disease. This rearrangement joins TRBV18 to TRBJ2-2; unclear D gene. Material: peripheral blood. CDR3 residues: CASSPRLQNTGELFF. For the CDR3, the DNA is TGTGCCAGCTCGCCAAGACTTCAGAACACCGGGGAGCTGTTTTTT.